What follows are 6 T cell receptor beta chains derived from one specimen sequenced in a study of blood T cell repertoires in COVID-19. The table came from immunoSEQ multiplex PCR; TCRdb's copy has only in-frame clones and leaves some out. The table shows 100,000 to 150,000 clones, with over 60% occurring only once. Sequencing was done on a sample of peripheral blood. The receptors come from a woman in her 70s with acute or convalescent COVID-19.

The V and J genes are TRBV5-8 and TRBJ2-1, with D possibly TRBD1 on 5 matching bases. The CDR3 runs 13 residues. Germline CDR1 reads SGHTS; CDR2 reads YDEGEE. Trimming removed 5 bases from V and 6 bases from J, with 12 bases in between. CDR3: CASSFDSGNEQFF. The DNA for the CDR3 is TGTGCCAGCAGTTTCGACAGTGGCAATGAGCAGTTCTTC.

The chain couples TRBV7-9 to TRBJ2-1; D gene unclear. Germline-derived CDR1 and CDR2 are SEHNR and FQNEAQ (reference sequence). This CDR3 is built from 15 residues. V was clipped by 5 bases and J by 1 base, with 12 bases between them. CDR3 sequence: CASSPLASSYNEQFF. CDR3 nucleotides: TGTGCCAGCAGCCCTCTGGCCAGTTCCTACAATGAGCAGTTCTTC.

The gene calls are TRBV7-2 and TRBJ2-3; TRBD1 aligns across 7 bases. In germline, CDR1 is SGHTA, CDR2 FQGNSA. V gave up 5 bases and J gave up 3 bases; unmatched junction bases: 8. The CDR3 sequence is 15 residues long. This CDR3 reads CASSRTGTETDTQYF. Written as DNA, the CDR3 is TGTGCCAGCAGCCGGACCGGGACAGAAACAGATACGCAGTATTTT.

The chain combines TRBV24-1 with TRBJ1-5; TRBD1 might be the D (6 bases). This CDR3 comprises 13 residues. In germline, CDR1 is KGHDR, CDR2 SFDVKD. The V end was cut by 6 bases, the J end by 3 bases, with 8 bases between. The CDR3 coding sequence is TGTGCCACCAGTACAGGGTTCAATCAGCCCCAGCATTTT. Its protein product is CATSTGFNQPQHF.

This clone has only a few counts. CDR3 bases: TGTGCCAGCAGCAACAGGGGGCAGCGGAACACTGAAGCTTTCTTT. It translates to CASSNRGQRNTEAFF. The V gene is TRBV2, the J gene TRBJ1-1; 9 bases are shared with TRBD1. CDR1 SNHLY and CDR2 FYNNEI come from the germline V gene. Losses at the gene ends were 6 bases for V and 1 base for J; bases not matched to a gene: 6. This CDR3 comprises 15 residues.

V usage is TRBV3-1 (or the pseudogene TRBV3-2) and J usage is TRBJ2-5; TRBD1 might be the D (5 bases). The CDR3 has 12 residues. Trimming removed 1 base from V and 7 bases from J, with 7 bases in between. Per germline, CDR1 LGHDT and CDR2 YNNKEL (reference sequence). Written as DNA, the CDR3 is TGTGCCAGCAGCCAAGGAAGGGGGACCCAGTACTTC. Protein sequence: CASSQGRGTQYF.